The T cell receptor beta chain under discussion was sequenced for a study of blood T cell repertoires in COVID-19 (dated by TCRdb to 2020 to 2021). In the study overall: Collaborator samples came from the United States, Italy and Spain and covered acute and convalescent phases of COVID-19. Samples were obtained from the ongoing ImmuneRACE study (first 160 participants) and from about 1,300 subjects provided by 6 global collaborators. Sample metadata almost always included a de-identified subject ID, COVID-19 status, age in years and sex. The repertoires were made available in a free public database intended to serve as a resource for research on the immune response to SARS-CoV-2. Where HLA class I and class II types were available, the types were taken from metadata supplied by the sample provider, not from assay-based typing. Subjects who had been exposed to COVID-19, were actively infected with it, or had recovered from it provided the deeply sampled blood TCRbeta repertoires that made up the dataset. The material from the prospective study consisted of cDNA or gDNA derived from T cells, B-cell-depleted T cells, or PBMCs. Results the study describes overall, beyond this receptor: How much clinical and demographic metadata was included differed by source and by participant, and the metadata was provided uncurated.

TCRbeta CDR3 regions were amplified from genomic DNA by means of the immunoSEQ Assay, a bias-controlled multiplex PCR. As for the authors' bioinformatics: Nucleated cell counts per sample were estimated from amplification of reference gene primers within the assay. Sequence reads were collapsed and filtered to measure the absolute abundance of every unique TCRbeta CDR3 rearrangement. For each sample, productive Simpson clonality was calculated by taking the square root of Simpson's diversity index across productive rearrangements. TCRdb stores this immuneACCESS table with in-frame sequences only. Part of the clones is absent; in the studies checked, under half of the shortfall reflects unresolved V genes, and no reason is known for the rest. D and trimming come from the DNA, and the V and J calls and clone size come from that table. This sample gives more than 85,000 clones in total; approximately 80% of them show up just once. 6.5% to 8% of the sample goes to the ten largest clones.

A note on this clone: This clone's antigen is unknown. Qualities for individual bases were not recorded, and no much larger clone is one base off.

The CDR3 sequence holds 13 residues, the cysteine and phenylalanine included. Just the 39-base CDR3 DNA is kept, in frame starting at base 1. A distance of 14 bases separates the germline ends of V and J, which lose 0 bases and 12 bases respectively. According to the germline V gene, CDR1 reads MGHRA and CDR2 reads YSYEKL. The collaborating institutions used their own protocols to collect whole blood in K2EDTA tubes. For TCRbeta analysis, collaborators shipped samples as frozen whole blood, isolated PBMCs, or DNA extracted from either of those sample types. This TCR came from a woman aged 45-60 years with acute or convalescent COVID-19. Source material: peripheral blood. The chain is encoded by TRBV4-1 joined to TRBJ1-2, with a tentative D gene TRBD1 over 6 matching bases. For the CDR3, the sequence is CASSQDRRQEDTF. The base sequence is TGCGCCAGCAGCCAAGATAGGCGACAGGAGGACACCTTC.